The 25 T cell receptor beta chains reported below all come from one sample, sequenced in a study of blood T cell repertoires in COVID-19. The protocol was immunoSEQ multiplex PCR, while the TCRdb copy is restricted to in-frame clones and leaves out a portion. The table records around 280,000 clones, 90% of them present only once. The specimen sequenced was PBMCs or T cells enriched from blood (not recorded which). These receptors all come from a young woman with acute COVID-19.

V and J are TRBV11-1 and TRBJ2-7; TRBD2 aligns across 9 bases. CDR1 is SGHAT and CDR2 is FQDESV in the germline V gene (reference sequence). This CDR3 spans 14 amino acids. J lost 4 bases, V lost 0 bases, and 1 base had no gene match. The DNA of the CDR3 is TGTGCCAGCAGCTTAGCGCGGGAGGGGTACGAGCAGTACTTC. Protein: CASSLAREGYEQYF.

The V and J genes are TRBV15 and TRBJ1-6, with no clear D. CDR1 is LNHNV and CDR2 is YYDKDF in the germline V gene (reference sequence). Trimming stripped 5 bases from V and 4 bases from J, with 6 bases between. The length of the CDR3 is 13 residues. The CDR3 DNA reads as TGTGCCACCAGCGGCCTTTATAATTCACCCCTCCACTTT. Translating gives CATSGLYNSPLHF.

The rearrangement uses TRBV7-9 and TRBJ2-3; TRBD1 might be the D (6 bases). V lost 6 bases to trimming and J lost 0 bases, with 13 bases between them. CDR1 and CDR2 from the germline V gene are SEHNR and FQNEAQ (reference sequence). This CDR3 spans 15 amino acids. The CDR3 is CASREQGLSTDTQYF. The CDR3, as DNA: TGTGCCAGCAGGGAACAGGGTCTTAGCACAGATACGCAGTATTTT.

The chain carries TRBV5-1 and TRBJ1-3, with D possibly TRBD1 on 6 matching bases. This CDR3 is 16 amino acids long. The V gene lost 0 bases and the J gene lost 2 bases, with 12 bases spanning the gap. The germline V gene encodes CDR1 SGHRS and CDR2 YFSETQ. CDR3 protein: CASSLDGRGAGNTIYF. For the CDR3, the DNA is TGCGCCAGCAGCTTGGATGGCAGGGGAGCTGGAAACACCATATATTTT.

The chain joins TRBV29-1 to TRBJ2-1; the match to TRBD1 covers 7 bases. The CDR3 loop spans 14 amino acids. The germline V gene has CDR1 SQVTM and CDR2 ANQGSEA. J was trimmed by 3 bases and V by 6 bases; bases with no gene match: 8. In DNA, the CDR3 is TGCAGCGTGACAGGGCCCCACAGCTACAATGAGCAGTTCTTC. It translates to CSVTGPHSYNEQFF.

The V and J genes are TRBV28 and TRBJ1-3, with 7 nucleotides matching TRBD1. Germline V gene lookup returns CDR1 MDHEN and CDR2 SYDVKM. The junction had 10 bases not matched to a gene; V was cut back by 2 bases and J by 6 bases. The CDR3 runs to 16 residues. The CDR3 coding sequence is TGTGCCAGCAGTTTAAACTGGAGGGGGCGGGTAAACACCATATATTTT. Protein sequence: CASSLNWRGRVNTIYF.

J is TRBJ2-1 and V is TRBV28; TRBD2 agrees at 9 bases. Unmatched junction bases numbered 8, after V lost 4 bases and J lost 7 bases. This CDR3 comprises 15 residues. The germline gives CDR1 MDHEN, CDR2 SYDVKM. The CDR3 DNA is TGTGCCAGCAGTTCCCGGGGCGGGAGGGCGAATGAGCAGTTCTTC. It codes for CASSSRGGRANEQFF. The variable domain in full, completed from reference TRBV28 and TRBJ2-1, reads DVKVTQSSRYLVKRTGEKVFLECVQDMDHENMFWYRQDPGLGLRLIYFSYDVKMKEKGDIPEGYSVSREKKERFSLILESASTNQTSMYLCASSSRGGRANEQFFGPGTRLTVL.

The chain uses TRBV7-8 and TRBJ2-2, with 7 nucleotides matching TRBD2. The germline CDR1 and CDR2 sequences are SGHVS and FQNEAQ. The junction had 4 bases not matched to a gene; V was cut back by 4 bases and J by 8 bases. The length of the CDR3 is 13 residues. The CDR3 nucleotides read TGTGCCAGCAGCTCTGGGGGAGGGGGGGAGCTGTTTTTT. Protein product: CASSSGGGGELFF. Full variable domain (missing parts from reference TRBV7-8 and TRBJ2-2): GAGVSQSPRYKVAKRGQDVALRCDPISGHVSLFWYQQALGQGPEFLTYFQNEAQLDKSGLPSDRFFAERPEGSVSTLKIQRTQQEDSAVYLCASSSGGGGELFFGEGSRLTVL.

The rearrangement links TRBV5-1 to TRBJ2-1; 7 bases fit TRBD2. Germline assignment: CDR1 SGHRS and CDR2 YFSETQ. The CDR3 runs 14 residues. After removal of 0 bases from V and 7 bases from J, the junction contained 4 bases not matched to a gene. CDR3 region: CASSLGTSANEQFF. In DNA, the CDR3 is TGCGCCAGCAGCTTGGGAACTAGCGCTAATGAGCAGTTCTTC.

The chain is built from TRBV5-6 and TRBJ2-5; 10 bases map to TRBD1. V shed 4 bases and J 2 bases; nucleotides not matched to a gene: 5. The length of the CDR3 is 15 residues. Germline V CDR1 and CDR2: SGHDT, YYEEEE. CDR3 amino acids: CASSRDRGVQETQYF. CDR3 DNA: TGTGCCAGCAGCCGGGACAGGGGAGTACAAGAGACCCAGTACTTC.

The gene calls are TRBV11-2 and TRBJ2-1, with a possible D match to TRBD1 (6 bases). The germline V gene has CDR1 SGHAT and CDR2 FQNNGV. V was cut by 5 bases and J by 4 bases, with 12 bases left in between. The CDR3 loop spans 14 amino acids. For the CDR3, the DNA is TGTGCCAGCAGCGCACGGACAGCTTACAATGAGCAGTTCTTC. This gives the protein CASSARTAYNEQFF.

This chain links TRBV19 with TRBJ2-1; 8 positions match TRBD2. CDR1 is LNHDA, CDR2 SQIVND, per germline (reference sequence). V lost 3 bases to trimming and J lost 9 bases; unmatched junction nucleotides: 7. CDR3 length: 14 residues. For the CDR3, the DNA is TGTGCCAGTAGTATTCAAGCGGGAGTCGGTGAGCAGTTCTTC. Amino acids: CASSIQAGVGEQFF.

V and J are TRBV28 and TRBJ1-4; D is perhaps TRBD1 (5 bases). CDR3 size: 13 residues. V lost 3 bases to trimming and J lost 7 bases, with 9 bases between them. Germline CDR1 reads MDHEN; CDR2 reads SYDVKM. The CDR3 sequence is CASSLGQPEKLFF. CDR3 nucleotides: TGTGCCAGCAGTTTGGGGCAGCCTGAAAAACTGTTTTTT.

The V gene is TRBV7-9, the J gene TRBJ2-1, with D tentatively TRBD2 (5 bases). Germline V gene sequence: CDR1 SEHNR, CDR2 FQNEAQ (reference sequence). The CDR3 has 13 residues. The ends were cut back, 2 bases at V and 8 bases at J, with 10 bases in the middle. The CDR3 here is CASSLTGNHEQFF. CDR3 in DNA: TGTGCCAGCAGCTTAACGGGGAATCATGAGCAGTTCTTC.

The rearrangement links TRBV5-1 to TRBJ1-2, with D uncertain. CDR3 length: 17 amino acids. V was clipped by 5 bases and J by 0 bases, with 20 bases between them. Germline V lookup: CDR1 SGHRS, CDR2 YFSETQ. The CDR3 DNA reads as TGCGCCAGCAGTCCTCTTTCGTCCAGCGACCCTAACTATGGCTACACCTTC. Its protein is CASSPLSSSDPNYGYTF.

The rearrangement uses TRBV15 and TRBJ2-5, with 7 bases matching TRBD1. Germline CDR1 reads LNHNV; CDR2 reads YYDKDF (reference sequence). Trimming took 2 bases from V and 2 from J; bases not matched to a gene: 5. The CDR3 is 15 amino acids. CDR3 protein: CATSRSGTDQETQYF. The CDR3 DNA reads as TGTGCCACCAGCAGAAGTGGGACAGATCAAGAGACCCAGTACTTC.

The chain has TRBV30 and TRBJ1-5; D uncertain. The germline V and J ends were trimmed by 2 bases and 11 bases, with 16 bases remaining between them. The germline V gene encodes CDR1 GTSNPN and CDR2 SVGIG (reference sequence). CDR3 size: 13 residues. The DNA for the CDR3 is TGTGCCTGGAGTAGTCTGAGGAACGGGGCCCAGCATTTT. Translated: CAWSSLRNGAQHF.

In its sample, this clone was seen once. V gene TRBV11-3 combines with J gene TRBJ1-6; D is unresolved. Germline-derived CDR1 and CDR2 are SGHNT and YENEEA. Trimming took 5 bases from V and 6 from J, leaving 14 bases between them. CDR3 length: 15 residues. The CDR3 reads CASSPARVRNSPLHF. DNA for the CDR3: TGTGCCAGCAGCCCAGCGCGGGTCCGTAATTCACCCCTCCACTTT. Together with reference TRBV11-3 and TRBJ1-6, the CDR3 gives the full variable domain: EAGVVQSPRYKIIEKKQPVAFWCNPISGHNTLYWYLQNLGQGPELLIRYENEEAVDDSQLPKDRFSAERLKGVDSTLKIQPAELGDSAVYLCASSPARVRNSPLHFGNGTRLTVT.

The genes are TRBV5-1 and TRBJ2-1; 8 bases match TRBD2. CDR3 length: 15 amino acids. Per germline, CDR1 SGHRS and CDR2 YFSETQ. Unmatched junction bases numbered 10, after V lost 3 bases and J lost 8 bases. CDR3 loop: CASSSQAGEWDEQFF. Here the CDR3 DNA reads TGCGCCAGCAGCTCCCAAGCGGGAGAATGGGATGAGCAGTTCTTC.

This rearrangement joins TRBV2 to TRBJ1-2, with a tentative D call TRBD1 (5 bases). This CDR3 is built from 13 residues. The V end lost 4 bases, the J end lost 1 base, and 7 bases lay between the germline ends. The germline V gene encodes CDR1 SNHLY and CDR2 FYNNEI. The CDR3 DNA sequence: TGTGCCAGCAGTGTCAGGGATAACTATGGCTACACCTTC. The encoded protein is CASSVRDNYGYTF.

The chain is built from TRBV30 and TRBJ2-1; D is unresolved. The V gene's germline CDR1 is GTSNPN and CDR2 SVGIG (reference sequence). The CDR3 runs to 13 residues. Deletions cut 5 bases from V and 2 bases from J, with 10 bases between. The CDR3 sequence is CAWGPRAYNEQFF. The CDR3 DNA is TGTGCCTGGGGTCCCCGCGCCTACAATGAGCAGTTCTTC.

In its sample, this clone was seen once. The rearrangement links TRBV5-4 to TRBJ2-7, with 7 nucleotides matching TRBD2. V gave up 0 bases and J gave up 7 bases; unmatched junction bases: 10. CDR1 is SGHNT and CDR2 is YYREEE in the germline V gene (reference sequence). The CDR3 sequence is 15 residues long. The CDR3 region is CASSLEGGSPLEQYF. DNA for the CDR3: TGTGCCAGCAGCTTGGAGGGCGGGAGCCCCTTAGAGCAGTACTTC.

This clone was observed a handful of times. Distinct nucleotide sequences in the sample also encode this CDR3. CDR3 sequence: CASSRLAGPYEQYF. CDR3 sequence (DNA): TGTGCCAGCAGCCGACTAGCGGGACCCTACGAGCAGTACTTC. J is TRBJ2-7 and V is TRBV11-2; 11 bases are shared with TRBD2. V shed 5 bases and J 2 bases; nucleotides not matched to a gene: 2. CDR1 and CDR2 (germline): SGHAT, FQNNGV. This CDR3 has 14 amino acids.

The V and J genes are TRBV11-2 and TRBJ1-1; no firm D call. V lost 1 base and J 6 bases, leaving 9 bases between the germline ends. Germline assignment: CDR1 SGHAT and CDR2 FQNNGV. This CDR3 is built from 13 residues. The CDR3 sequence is CASSLVIRAEAFF. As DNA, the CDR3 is TGTGCCAGCAGCTTAGTCATCCGGGCTGAAGCTTTCTTT. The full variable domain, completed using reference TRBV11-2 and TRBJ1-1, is EAGVAQSPRYKIIEKRQSVAFWCNPISGHATLYWYQQILGQGPKLLIQFQNNGVVDDSQLPKDRFSAERLKGVDSTLKIQPAKLEDSAVYLCASSLVIRAEAFFGQGTRLTVV.

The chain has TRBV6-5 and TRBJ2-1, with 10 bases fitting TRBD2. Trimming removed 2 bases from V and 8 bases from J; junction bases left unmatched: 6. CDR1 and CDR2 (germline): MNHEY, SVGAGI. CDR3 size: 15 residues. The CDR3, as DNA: TGTGCCAGCAGTTACAGGATAAGCGGGAGGGATGAGCAGTTCTTC. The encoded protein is CASSYRISGRDEQFF.